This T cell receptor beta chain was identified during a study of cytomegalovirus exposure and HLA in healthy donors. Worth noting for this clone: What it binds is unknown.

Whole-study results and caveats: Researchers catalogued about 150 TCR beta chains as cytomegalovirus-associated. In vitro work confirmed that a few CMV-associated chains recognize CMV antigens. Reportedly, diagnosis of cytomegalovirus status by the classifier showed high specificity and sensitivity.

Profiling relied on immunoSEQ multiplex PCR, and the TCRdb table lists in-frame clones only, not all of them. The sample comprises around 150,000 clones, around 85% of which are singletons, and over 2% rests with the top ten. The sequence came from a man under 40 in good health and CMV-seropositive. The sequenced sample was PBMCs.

The DNA for the CDR3 is TGTGCCAGCAGCCCCATCTCGGGCACCGGGGAGCTGTTTTTT. This translates into CASSPISGTGELFF. V usage is TRBV7-3 and J usage is TRBJ2-2; D uncertain. This CDR3 comprises 14 residues. Trimming removed 5 bases from V and 4 bases from J, with 11 bases in between. Germline assignment: CDR1 SGHTA and CDR2 FQGTGA.